This entry lists 23 T cell receptor beta chains sequenced from one sample in a study of blood T cell repertoires in COVID-19. Assay used: immunoSEQ multiplex PCR; TCRdb lists only in-frame clones, some missing. The sample carries some 180,000 clones, approximately 90% recorded once. Sequencing was performed on peripheral blood. Receptors originate from a man aged 40-49 years with active or convalescent COVID-19.

V and J are TRBV7-6 and TRBJ2-6, with 8 bases that match TRBD1. Per germline, CDR1 SGHVS and CDR2 FNYEAQ. The CDR3 has 17 residues. Trimming cost V 1 base and J 0 bases; bases outside gene matches: 2. Here the CDR3 reads CASSLGTGISGANVLTF. The CDR3 bases are TGTGCCAGCAGCTTAGGGACAGGGATCTCTGGGGCCAACGTCCTGACTTTC.

This rearrangement joins TRBV4-3 to TRBJ1-2; TRBD1 is a possible D gene (6 bases). V lost 0 bases, J lost 5 bases, and 10 bases lay in between. The CDR3 is 14 amino acids. Germline loops: CDR1 LGHNA, CDR2 YSLEER. The chain's CDR3 is CASSQERGTYGYTF. The CDR3 coding sequence is TGCGCCAGCAGCCAAGAAAGGGGGACGTATGGCTACACCTTC.

The chain is built from TRBV11-2 and TRBJ1-1, with D possibly matching TRBD1 (5 bases). V was cut by 1 base and J by 11 bases, with 11 bases left in between. The CDR3 has 12 amino acids. Looked up from germline, CDR1 is SGHAT and CDR2 is FQNNGV. The CDR3 DNA reads as TGTGCCAGCAGCTTAGGGGGCTCTTGGGCTTTCTTT. Protein sequence: CASSLGGSWAFF.

The CDR3 spells CATSRDQNRVLFQETQYF. CDR3 coding DNA: TGTGCCACCAGCAGAGATCAGAACAGGGTTCTTTTTCAAGAGACCCAGTACTTC. J is TRBJ2-5 and V is TRBV15; TRBD1 is a possible D gene (6 bases). CDR3 size: 18 residues. Germline loops: CDR1 LNHNV, CDR2 YYDKDF (reference sequence). Trimming left V 0 bases short and J 2 bases short, with 19 bases between.

V and J are TRBV6-4 and TRBJ2-1; TRBD2 matches 8 bases. Per germline, CDR1 MRHNA and CDR2 SNTAGT. V lost 7 bases to trimming and J lost 6 bases; unmatched junction nucleotides: 8. This CDR3 region has 14 residues. CDR3 nucleotide sequence: TGTGCCAGCAAGGTTGTAGCGGGAAGCAATGAGCAGTTCTTC. Translation gives CASKVVAGSNEQFF.

This sequence joins TRBV20-1 and TRBJ1-2; a possible D gene is TRBD1 (6 bases). The length of the CDR3 is 12 residues. The ends were cut back, 3 bases at V and 6 bases at J, with 11 bases in the middle. CDR1 is DFQATT, CDR2 SNEGSKA, per germline (reference sequence). DNA of the CDR3: TGCAGTGCTAGTAGACCAGGGGATGGCTACACCTTC. It yields the protein CSASRPGDGYTF.

The V call is TRBV7-9, the J call TRBJ1-1; D is ambiguous. The V end was cut by 8 bases, the J end by 1 base, with 5 bases between. The CDR3 contains 11 residues. Germline V gene data show CDR1 as SEHNR and CDR2 as FQNEAQ (reference sequence). CDR3 DNA sequence: TGTGCCAGCCTAGGGAACACTGAAGCTTTCTTT. This codes for CASLGNTEAFF. Combining the CDR3 with reference TRBV7-9 and TRBJ1-1 gives the whole variable domain DTGVSQNPRHKITKRGQNVTFRCDPISEHNRLYWYRQTLGQGPEFLTYFQNEAQLEKSRLLSDRFSAERPKGSFSTLEIQRTEQGDSAMYLCASLGNTEAFFGQGTRLTVV.

This clone was observed once. The chain carries TRBV18 and TRBJ1-5; 8 positions agree with TRBD1. Trimming removed 6 bases from V and 7 bases from J; junction bases left unmatched: 5. The CDR3 covers 13 residues. Germline V gene sequence: CDR1 KGHSH, CDR2 LQKENI. The CDR3: CASSMTGEQPQHF. The CDR3, as DNA: TGTGCCAGCTCGATGACAGGGGAACAGCCCCAGCATTTT. Based on the CDR3 plus reference TRBV18 and TRBJ1-5, the full variable domain is NAGVMQNPRHLVRRRGQEARLRCSPMKGHSHVYWYRQLPEEGLKFMVYLQKENIIDESGMPKERFSAEFPKEGPSILRIQQVVRGDSAAYFCASSMTGEQPQHFGDGTRLSIL.

V gene TRBV7-2 combines with J gene TRBJ2-2, with TRBD2 as a possible D gene (6 bases). The CDR3 contains 16 residues. Trimming took off 5 bases at V and 8 bases at J, with 21 bases between the two ends. Germline-derived CDR1 and CDR2 are SGHTA and FQGNSA. CDR3 sequence: CASSILPSGERGELFF. The CDR3 DNA follows: TGTGCCAGCAGCATATTACCGTCGGGGGAACGAGGGGAGCTGTTTTTT.

CDR3 region: CASRGPGQGGGELFF. The CDR3 DNA reads TGTGCCTCACGGGGACCGGGACAGGGGGGCGGGGAGCTGTTTTTT. The gene calls are TRBV10-3 and TRBJ2-2; 11 nucleotides align to TRBD1. J gave up 7 bases and V 11 bases, and 12 bases lay outside the gene matches. The CDR3 length is 15 residues. Germline assignment: CDR1 ENHRY and CDR2 SYGVKD.

The rearrangement uses TRBV6-6 and TRBJ1-2; 7 bases match TRBD1. V lost 5 bases to trimming and J lost 7 bases; unmatched junction nucleotides: 10. There are 14 residues in the CDR3. The germline gives CDR1 MNHNY, CDR2 SVGAGI (reference sequence). CDR3 sequence: CASSTTGLGIGYTF. In nucleotides, the CDR3 is TGTGCCAGCAGTACGACAGGGTTGGGGATTGGCTACACCTTC.

The J gene is TRBJ1-4, the V gene TRBV19; TRBD1 agrees at 9 bases. The CDR3 contains 14 residues. Germline CDR1 LNHDA, CDR2 SQIVND (reference sequence). J lost 7 bases, V lost 3 bases, and 3 bases had no gene match. Here the CDR3 reads CASSIQGQGEKLFF. Here the CDR3 DNA reads TGTGCCAGTAGTATTCAGGGACAGGGTGAAAAACTGTTTTTT. The full variable domain, rest sourced from reference TRBV19 and TRBJ1-4, is DGGITQSPKYLFRKEGQNVTLSCEQNLNHDAMYWYRQDPGQGLRLIYYSQIVNDFQKGDIAEGYSVSREKKESFPLTVTSAQKNPTAFYLCASSIQGQGEKLFFGSGTQLSVL.

This clone was counted between two and nine times. The chain has TRBV18 and TRBJ1-5; 8 bases map to TRBD1. CDR1 and CDR2 (germline): KGHSH, LQKENI. Losses at the gene ends were 1 base for V and 2 bases for J; bases not matched to a gene: 1. CDR3 length: 15 residues. CDR3 residues: CASSPQDRGNQPQHF. The CDR3 bases are TGTGCCAGCTCACCACAGGACAGGGGCAATCAGCCCCAGCATTTT. Drawing the rest from reference TRBV18 and TRBJ1-5, the complete variable domain is NAGVMQNPRHLVRRRGQEARLRCSPMKGHSHVYWYRQLPEEGLKFMVYLQKENIIDESGMPKERFSAEFPKEGPSILRIQQVVRGDSAAYFCASSPQDRGNQPQHFGDGTRLSIL.

The chain joins TRBV19 to TRBJ2-7; 13 bases match TRBD2. The CDR3 is made up of 15 amino acids. Germline V gives CDR1 LNHDA, CDR2 SQIVND (reference sequence). With V trimmed by 5 bases and J by 3 bases, 4 bases remained unmatched. CDR3 loop: CASSARLAGGYEQYF. The DNA of the CDR3 is TGTGCCAGTAGTGCCCGACTAGCGGGAGGCTACGAGCAGTACTTC.

The rearrangement links TRBV5-6 to TRBJ2-6; 10 bases are a match to TRBD1. Germline V gene lookup returns CDR1 SGHDT and CDR2 YYEEEE. The CDR3 runs 16 residues. The trim removed 0 bases at V and 5 bases at J, leaving 2 bases unmatched. The CDR3 is CASSLGQGARANVLTF. The DNA for the CDR3 is TGTGCCAGCAGCTTGGGACAGGGGGCGCGGGCCAACGTCCTGACTTTC.

The CDR3 region is CASSVWDSRSNQPQHF. In nucleotides, the CDR3 is TGTGCCAGTAGTGTTTGGGACAGTCGAAGCAATCAGCCCCAGCATTTT. The rearrangement joins TRBV19 to TRBJ1-5; TRBD1 aligns across 7 bases. Trimming took 5 bases from V and 1 from J; bases not matched to a gene: 8. From germline, CDR1 is LNHDA and CDR2 SQIVND (reference sequence). The CDR3 sequence is 16 residues long.

This clone appeared a single time. The CDR3 nucleotides read TGCGCCAGCATTAATAGGACTAGCGGGGGGCTCAGCACAGATACGCAGTATTTT. It is translated as CASINRTSGGLSTDTQYF. The chain uses TRBV10-1 and TRBJ2-3, with 14 bases aligning to TRBD2. The CDR3 consists of 18 residues. V shed 7 bases and J 0 bases; nucleotides not matched to a gene: 9. CDR1 is WNHNN, CDR2 SYGVQD, per germline (reference sequence).

The rearrangement links TRBV5-6 to TRBJ2-7; tentatively, D is TRBD2 (5 bases). The V gene's germline CDR1 is SGHDT and CDR2 YYEEEE. The CDR3 runs 16 residues. V was trimmed by 4 bases and J by 3 bases, leaving 20 bases between them. CDR3 loop: CASSPGLLSPNYEQYF. In nucleotides, the CDR3 is TGTGCCAGCAGCCCTGGACTTCTTTCCCCAAACTACGAGCAGTACTTC.

This clone was recorded only once. CDR3: CASSPGGQNYGYTF. CDR3 nucleotide sequence: TGTGCCAGCAGCCCCGGGGGACAGAACTATGGCTACACCTTC. The chain uses TRBV3-1 (or the pseudogene TRBV3-2) and TRBJ1-2; 7 bases are a match to TRBD1. CDR1 and CDR2 (germline): LGHDT, YNNKEL (reference sequence). V shed 4 bases and J 2 bases; nucleotides not matched to a gene: 4. The CDR3 length is 14 residues.

The chain carries TRBV18 and TRBJ2-5; the D gene is possibly TRBD2 (5 bases). The germline gives CDR1 KGHSH, CDR2 LQKENI. The CDR3 is 14 residues long. The ends were cut back, 3 bases at V and 2 bases at J, with 10 bases in the middle. In DNA form, the CDR3 reads TGTGCCAGCTCACCGAACGGGGTACAAGAGACCCAGTACTTC. Residues: CASSPNGVQETQYF.

The V gene is TRBV19, the J gene TRBJ2-7; perhaps TRBD1 as D (5 bases). The V gene's germline CDR1 is LNHDA and CDR2 SQIVND (reference sequence). Trimming cost V 5 bases and J 0 bases, with 11 bases left between them. CDR3 length: 14 amino acids. CDR3 coding DNA: TGTGCCAGTAGTGACAGCATCAGCTCCTACGAGCAGTACTTC. It yields the protein CASSDSISSYEQYF.

The CDR3 bases are TGTGCCAGCAGCCAAACGCATGGGGCTGGCTACACCTTC. Translating it yields CASSQTHGAGYTF. This chain joins TRBV2 and TRBJ1-2; possible D gene TRBD1, 5 bases. The CDR3 consists of 13 residues. The germline V gene encodes CDR1 SNHLY and CDR2 FYNNEI. V lost 6 bases to trimming and J lost 7 bases, with 15 bases between them.

This chain joins TRBV7-3 and TRBJ1-6; the match to TRBD1 covers 9 bases. The V and J ends lost 5 bases and 6 bases, in that order; junction bases with no gene match: 5. Germline loops: CDR1 SGHTA, CDR2 FQGTGA. The CDR3 extends over 15 amino acids. CDR3 bases: TGTGCCAGCAGCCTACAGGGGGCCGGTAATTCACCCCTCCACTTT. Its protein product is CASSLQGAGNSPLHF.